These 2 T cell receptor beta chains share one sample of origin, sequenced in a study of CD8 T cells in Susac syndrome. Roughly 0.45 to 1 ug RNA was reverse transcribed with random hexamers. TCRdb redid the calling of the immunoSEQ multiplex PCR reads with MiXCR, one entry per CDR3 protein. This table has some 200,000 distinct CDR3 sequences, around 95% appearing once. Sequencing was done on a sample of CD4+ T cells from PBMCs. These receptors were collected from a human donor with Susac syndrome.

V and J are TRBV7-3 and TRBJ1-1; a possible D gene is TRBD1 (5 bases). CDR3 length: 14 amino acids. The V end lost 4 bases, the J end lost 0 bases, and 9 bases lay between the germline ends. CDR1 is SGHTA and CDR2 is FQGTGA in the germline V gene. The CDR3: CASSSKGMNTEAFF. The CDR3 DNA reads TGTGCCAGCAGCTCTAAGGGGATGAACACTGAAGCTTTCTTT. Using reference TRBV7-3 and TRBJ1-1 for the parts outside the CDR3, the full variable domain is GAGVSQTPSNKVTEKGKYVELRCDPISGHTALYWYRQSLGQGPEFLIYFQGTGAADDSGLPNDRFFAVRPEGSVSTLKIQRTERGDSAVYLCASSSKGMNTEAFFGQGTRLTVV.

This clonotype was picked up one time. The chain is built from TRBV21-1 and TRBJ2-7. TRBV21-1 is designated a pseudogene. The CDR3 has 14 residues. CDR3 region: CASSNGQRSYEQYF. The CDR3 DNA is TGTGCCAGCAGCAACGGTCAGCGCTCCTACGAGCAGTACTTC.